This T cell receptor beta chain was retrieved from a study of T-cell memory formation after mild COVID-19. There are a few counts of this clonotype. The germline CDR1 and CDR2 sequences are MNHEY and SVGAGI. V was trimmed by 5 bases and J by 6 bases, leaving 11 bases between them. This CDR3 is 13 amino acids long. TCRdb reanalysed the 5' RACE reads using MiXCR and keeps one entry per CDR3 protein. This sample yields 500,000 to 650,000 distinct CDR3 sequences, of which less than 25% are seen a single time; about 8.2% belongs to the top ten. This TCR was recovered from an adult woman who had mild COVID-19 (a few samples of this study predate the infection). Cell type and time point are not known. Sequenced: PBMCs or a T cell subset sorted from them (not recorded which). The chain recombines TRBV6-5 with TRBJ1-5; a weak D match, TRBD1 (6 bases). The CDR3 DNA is TGTGCCAGCAGTGGGACACGTTCTCAGCCCCAGCATTTT. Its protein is CASSGTRSQPQHF.